This T cell receptor (beta chain) was sequenced for a study of blood T cell repertoires in COVID-19. CDR1 and CDR2 from the germline V gene are LNHDA and SQIVND (reference sequence). The V and J ends lost 5 bases and 4 bases respectively, with 15 bases between them. CDR3 length: 15 residues. TCRdb's table, derived via immunoSEQ multiplex PCR, lists solely in-frame clones and lacks some. The repertoire holds more than 120,000 clones, with 85% to 90% as singletons. This clonotype originated in a woman aged 50 to 65 with active or convalescent COVID-19. The material sequenced was peripheral blood. This rearrangement joins TRBV19 to TRBJ2-1, with D tentatively TRBD2 (6 bases). CDR3 sequence: CASSWGDAEYNEQFF. CDR3 coding DNA: TGTGCCAGTAGTTGGGGGGACGCGGAGTACAATGAGCAGTTCTTC.